This T cell receptor (beta chain) was obtained from a study of CD8 T cells in ankylosing spondylitis. Study-wide points: Disease-linked clones reportedly concentrated significantly in matched ankylosing spondylitis synovial fluid. A TCR beta motif of 7 to 9 highly homologous variants seemed to mark ankylosing spondylitis blood.

Researchers built TCR beta libraries using quantitative 5'-RACE with molecular barcodes. A single record per CDR3 protein comes from TCRdb applying MiXCR to the 5' RACE reads. The table includes 500,000 or so distinct CDR3 sequences, roughly 5.2% detected once. This clonotype appeared many times. As yet, its antigen is unknown. This sequence was found in a male donor with ankylosing spondylitis. Sequencing was performed on blood, either unsorted or a sorted T cell fraction (not recorded which).

CDR3 region: CASSFYRDKSYEQYF. The DNA of the CDR3 is TGTGCCAGCAGCTTCTACCGGGACAAGTCCTACGAGCAGTACTTC. This chain connects TRBV7-9 to TRBJ2-7, with a possible D match to TRBD1 (6 bases). CDR1 and CDR2 from the germline V gene are SEHNR and FQNEAQ (reference sequence). Trimming cost V 3 bases and J 1 base, with 13 bases left between them. CDR3 length: 15 amino acids. Full variable domain (outside the CDR3, taken from reference TRBV7-9 and TRBJ2-7): DTGVSQNPRHKITKRGQNVTFRCDPISEHNRLYWYRQTLGQGPEFLTYFQNEAQLEKSRLLSDRFSAERPKGSFSTLEIQRTEQGDSAMYLCASSFYRDKSYEQYFGPGTRLTVT.